The 13 T cell receptor beta chains below were found in one sample sequenced in a study of blood T cell repertoires in COVID-19 (TCRdb year 2020). Receptor libraries were prepared by the immunoSEQ multiplex PCR assay. Drawn from immuneACCESS, this table holds only the in-frame rearrangements with V and J called that TCRdb kept. Clones are partly lost; checked studies trace under half to an unresolved V gene and leave the rest unexplained. The sample profile shows under 250,000 clones; roughly 88% of them were found once. The ten largest make up just under 6.5% of the sample. The sample taken for sequencing was peripheral blood. These receptor sequences come from a woman aged 30 to 39 with COVID-19, enrolled during active disease.

The chain is built from TRBV4-1 and TRBJ1-5; a possible D gene is TRBD1 (6 bases). Germline lookup yields CDR1 MGHRA and CDR2 YSYEKL. This CDR3 comprises 14 residues. Between the trimmed V and J ends, which lost 3 bases and 16 bases, there was a span of 22 bases. The CDR3 DNA follows: TGCGCCAGCAGCCAGCTGGCGCTAGCAGGGGCCGTACATTTT. This encodes CASSQLALAGAVHF.

The rearrangement uses TRBV11-2 and TRBJ2-3; D ambiguous. Germline CDR1 reads SGHAT; CDR2 reads FQNNGV. V shed 3 bases and J shed 1 base, with 8 bases lying between them. This CDR3 contains 14 residues. CDR3 sequence: CASSFGLRTDTQYF. DNA of the CDR3: TGTGCCAGCAGCTTTGGGCTCCGCACAGATACGCAGTATTTT.

A few counts support this clone. The chain combines TRBV5-4 with TRBJ2-3, with a tentative D call TRBD1 (6 bases). The germline CDR1 and CDR2 sequences are SGHNT and YYREEE (reference sequence). There are 14 residues in the CDR3. Trimming pared 4 bases from V and 0 bases from J, leaving 9 bases between. The CDR3 nucleotides read TGTGCCAGCAGCCCGGACAGAAGCACAGATACGCAGTATTTT. Translation gives CASSPDRSTDTQYF.

The chain is built from TRBV27 and TRBJ2-3; 8 bases agree with TRBD2. Germline-derived CDR1 and CDR2 are MNHEY and SMNVEV (reference sequence). The CDR3 is made up of 16 amino acids. V lost 1 base, J lost 4 bases, and 7 bases stayed unmatched. The CDR3 sequence: CASSLLGTRVADTQYF. The CDR3 DNA reads TGTGCCAGCAGTTTATTAGGGACTAGAGTCGCAGATACGCAGTATTTT.

The chain carries TRBV7-6 and TRBJ2-3; TRBD2 agrees at 10 bases. Germline CDR1 reads SGHVS; CDR2 reads FNYEAQ. J was trimmed by 4 bases and V by 2 bases; bases with no gene match: 6. CDR3 size: 16 residues. CDR3 region: CASSLPAGGWADTQYF. CDR3 DNA: TGTGCCAGCAGCTTACCAGCGGGGGGGTGGGCAGATACGCAGTATTTT.

The rearrangement joins TRBV6-5 to TRBJ2-7; 9 bases agree with TRBD1. V was clipped by 0 bases and J by 7 bases; unmatched bases: 7. The germline V gene has CDR1 MNHEY and CDR2 SVGAGI. This CDR3 region has 15 residues. The CDR3 is CASSYSGTGLREQYF. DNA for the CDR3: TGTGCCAGCAGTTACTCGGGGACAGGGCTGAGGGAGCAGTACTTC.

The chain combines TRBV6-5 with TRBJ1-2; D is uncertain. The CDR3 covers 14 residues. V lost 0 bases to trimming and J lost 0 bases, with 5 bases between them. In germline, CDR1 is MNHEY, CDR2 SVGAGI. The CDR3 bases are TGTGCCAGCAGTTACTCGAGAGCTAACTATGGCTACACCTTC. Protein: CASSYSRANYGYTF.

V gene TRBV5-8 combines with J gene TRBJ2-2; D is uncertain. Germline V CDR1 and CDR2: SGHTS, YDEGEE. Trimming removed 4 bases at V and 7 bases at J, with 8 bases between. CDR3 length: 12 residues. The CDR3 DNA follows: TGTGCCAGCAGCCCCACTATCGGGGAGCTGTTTTTT. It codes for CASSPTIGELFF.

J is TRBJ2-1 and V is TRBV14, with 7 bases fitting TRBD1. Germline loops: CDR1 SGHDN, CDR2 FVKESK. The CDR3 spans 13 residues. J gave up 12 bases and V 4 bases, and 9 bases lay outside the gene matches. The CDR3 spells CASSPDRAWGQFF. The CDR3 DNA sequence: TGTGCCAGCAGCCCAGACAGGGCATGGGGGCAGTTCTTC.

The V gene is TRBV10-2, the J gene TRBJ1-1; the match to TRBD1 covers 10 bases. The CDR3 loop spans 15 amino acids. V dropped 8 bases and J dropped 4; count of bases not matched to a gene: 10. Germline loops: CDR1 WSHSY, CDR2 SAAADI. CDR3 protein: CASAVRGQGSTEAFF. The CDR3 DNA reads TGCGCCAGCGCAGTGAGGGGACAGGGGTCCACTGAAGCTTTCTTT.

V is TRBV6-2 or TRBV6-3 and J is TRBJ2-3, with 9 bases fitting TRBD2. Germline V CDR1 and CDR2: MNHEY, SVGEGT. CDR3 length: 15 amino acids. After removal of 5 bases from V and 1 base from J, the junction contained 4 bases not matched to a gene. CDR3 residues: CASSRRTSGTDTQYF. In DNA, the CDR3 is TGTGCCAGCAGTCGGCGGACTAGCGGCACAGATACGCAGTATTTT.

This clone is a singleton in its sample. The chain employs TRBV7-2 and TRBJ2-4; D not resolved. This CDR3 has 15 amino acids. V lost 4 bases and J 9 bases, leaving 19 bases between the germline ends. The V gene's germline CDR1 is SGHTA and CDR2 FQGNSA. The CDR3 loop reads CASSSPGSAPSIQYF. The DNA for the CDR3 is TGTGCCAGCAGCTCCCCAGGTTCTGCCCCGAGCATTCAGTACTTC.

V gene TRBV21-1 combines with J gene TRBJ2-5; TRBD1 is taken as the D call from the table, unchecked against the DNA. TRBV21-1 counts as a pseudogene. The CDR3 extends over 16 amino acids. CDR3 nucleotides: TGTGCCAGCAGCTCGGGACAGGGGGCTACCCAAGAGACCCAGTACTTC. It yields the protein CASSSGQGATQETQYF.